Reported below is one T cell receptor (beta chain). Its antigen is not identified. This specimen comes from a study of graft-versus-host responses after intestinal transplantation. At the level of the study: All recipients got anti-thymocyte globulin induction, then tacrolimus and steroids for roughly three years. Whole-study findings and limits: Early post-transplant declines in HvG were associated with peak levels of circulating GvH clones. Some GvH clones appeared in ileal mucosa or blood before recipient bone marrow.

Sequencing was performed with immunoSEQ multiplex PCR; in TCRdb, only in-frame clones are kept and a portion is missing. The sample has about 47,000 clones, approximately 96% seen once. Germline CDR1 MDHEN, CDR2 SYDVKM. The V gene lost 6 bases and the J gene lost 0 bases, with 18 bases spanning the gap. The CDR3 loop spans 17 amino acids. The sequence came from a human donor who was the organ donor for an intestinal transplant. V usage is TRBV28 and J usage is TRBJ1-3; a possible D gene is TRBD1 (5 bases). The sample in question was unstimulated CD8+ T cells sorted from spleen or lymph node cells, obtained before transplant. The CDR3 DNA follows: TGTGCCAGCAGACTAGTTGGGGCGGGGACCTCTGGAAACACCATATATTTT. Translating it yields CASRLVGAGTSGNTIYF.